These T cell receptor beta chains were read from a single sample in a study of blood T cell repertoires in COVID-19. Using immunoSEQ multiplex PCR, the repertoire was profiled, and TCRdb retains in-frame clones only, with some absent. The sample consists of approximately 240,000 clones, less than 90% of them appearing once. The sample comprised peripheral blood. All receptors derive from a woman of 80 years or more with active or convalescent COVID-19. Each CDR3 is given with its conserved first and last residue. Fields, in order: CDR3 DNA, CDR3 protein, D gene, clone size, V gene, J gene. D genes are given only for firm matches. Clone size is not always given. Where it is, it says once, few, many or a class for expanded clones.

CDR3nt: TGTGCCAGCAGCTCCAATCACGGGGTTACGCAGTATTTT
CDR3aa: CASSSNHGVTQYF
d_gene: -
abundance: -
v_gene: TRBV7-6
j_gene: TRBJ2-3

CDR3nt: TGTGCCAGCAGATTCCGGCGCGGGAGGAGGATCCCCCATACAGATACGCAGTATTTT
CDR3aa: CASRFRRGRRIPHTDTQYF
d_gene: TRBD2
abundance: -
v_gene: TRBV5-7
j_gene: TRBJ2-3

CDR3nt: TGTGCCACCGGGGGGAATTCACCCCTCCACTTT
CDR3aa: CATGGNSPLHF
d_gene: -
abundance: -
v_gene: TRBV19
j_gene: TRBJ1-6

CDR3nt: TGTGCCAGCAGCTTTGAGGGGAGGTACACTGAAGCTTTCTTT
CDR3aa: CASSFEGRYTEAFF
d_gene: -
abundance: once
v_gene: TRBV7-9
j_gene: TRBJ1-1

CDR3nt: TGCGCCAGCAGCTTTGGAAGGGGGAACGAGCAGTACTTC
CDR3aa: CASSFGRGNEQYF
d_gene: -
abundance: -
v_gene: TRBV5-1
j_gene: TRBJ2-7

CDR3nt: TGTGCCAGCACCCCCTTAGCGGACAGGGGCTACACCTTC
CDR3aa: CASTPLADRGYTF
d_gene: TRBD1
abundance: -
v_gene: TRBV12-3/TRBV12-4
j_gene: TRBJ1-2

CDR3nt: TGTGCCAGCAGCCAAGAGTTCTCCGGGAGCCACTTC
CDR3aa: CASSQEFSGSHF
d_gene: -
abundance: -
v_gene: TRBV3-1/TRBV3-2
j_gene: TRBJ2-5

CDR3nt: TGTGCCACAAAGGGGGCGTGGGAGACCCAGTACTTC
CDR3aa: CATKGAWETQYF
d_gene: TRBD1
abundance: -
v_gene: TRBV6-5
j_gene: TRBJ2-5

CDR3nt: TGTGCCAGCAGCCAAGGGGTCAGGACTAGCTCAGGGGAGCTGTTTTTT
CDR3aa: CASSQGVRTSSGELFF
d_gene: TRBD2
abundance: -
v_gene: TRBV3-1/TRBV3-2
j_gene: TRBJ2-2

CDR3nt: TGTGCCAGTAGCAGAGTACTAGCGGGCCCATACAATGAGCAGTTCTTC
CDR3aa: CASSRVLAGPYNEQFF
d_gene: TRBD2
abundance: -
v_gene: TRBV19
j_gene: TRBJ2-1

CDR3nt: TGCAGTGCTAGTCCCGTAGCGGGGTCACTCTACAATGAGCAGTTCTTC
CDR3aa: CSASPVAGSLYNEQFF
d_gene: TRBD2
abundance: -
v_gene: TRBV20-1
j_gene: TRBJ2-1

CDR3nt: TGTGCCAGCAGCTTAGTCGGGAGAACAGATACGCAGTATTTT
CDR3aa: CASSLVGRTDTQYF
d_gene: -
abundance: -
v_gene: TRBV7-8
j_gene: TRBJ2-3

CDR3nt: TGTGCCAGCAGTAGAACCGGACAGGGGATATTTGGCTACACCTTC
CDR3aa: CASSRTGQGIFGYTF
d_gene: TRBD1
abundance: -
v_gene: TRBV27
j_gene: TRBJ1-2

CDR3nt: TGTGCCAGCAGCTTATACAGGGGTAGAAATTCACCCCTCCACTTT
CDR3aa: CASSLYRGRNSPLHF
d_gene: TRBD1
abundance: -
v_gene: TRBV7-2
j_gene: TRBJ1-6

CDR3nt: TGTGCCAGCAGCGGCCTTGGGAGAGTGGCCTACGAGCAGTACTTC
CDR3aa: CASSGLGRVAYEQYF
d_gene: -
abundance: -
v_gene: TRBV6-2/TRBV6-3
j_gene: TRBJ2-7

CDR3nt: TGTGCTGTAGCGGGCGCTAGCAATCAGCCCCAGCATTTT
CDR3aa: CAVAGASNQPQHF
d_gene: -
abundance: few
v_gene: TRBV30
j_gene: TRBJ1-5

CDR3nt: TGTGCCAGCAGCCCTCAGCGGGGGTACCAAGAGACCCAGTACTTC
CDR3aa: CASSPQRGYQETQYF
d_gene: TRBD2
abundance: few
v_gene: TRBV7-8
j_gene: TRBJ2-5